This TCR beta chain was identified in a study of T-cell reconstitution after alpha-beta-depleted transplantation in children. Study-wide results and caveats: In some patients, recipient T cells and intrathymic progenitors surviving conditioning explained high day-60 diversity.

With regard to this clonotype: Its antigen is currently unknown.

Unique molecular identifiers were built into the TCRbeta library. MiXCR, run by TCRdb on the PCR reads, gives a single entry per CDR3 protein. The sample has hundreds of thousands of distinct CDR3 sequences, about 24% seen once; the top ten hold 4% to 6%. The CDR3 runs 14 residues. The V end lost 4 bases, the J end lost 4 bases, and 11 bases lay between the germline ends. Germline loops: CDR1 LNHDA, CDR2 SQIVND (reference sequence). The rearrangement uses TRBV19 and TRBJ1-5, with a tentative D call TRBD1 (6 bases). This material consisted of PBMCs, mostly from graft donor cells, taken 360 days after TCRalphabeta/CD19-depleted stem cell transplant. This TCR came from a female patient aged 2-10 years who had a stem cell transplant for congenital amegakaryocytic thrombocytopenia, so the T cells may come from the graft donor. DNA for the CDR3: TGTGCCAGTAGTAGGGACAACCGAAATCAGCCCCAGCATTTT. Its protein product is CASSRDNRNQPQHF.